The entry below gives a single T cell receptor (beta chain) sequence along with its context. One entry per CDR3 protein results from TCRdb running MiXCR on the 5' RACE reads. This table holds 10,000 to 15,000 distinct CDR3 sequences, less than 25% found once. V was cut by 4 bases and J by 0 bases, with 7 bases left in between. The germline V gene encodes CDR1 SGHTA and CDR2 FQGTGA. This CDR3 has 15 residues. This TCR was recovered from a female donor with breast cancer. The V gene is TRBV7-3, the J gene TRBJ2-6; the D gene is possibly TRBD2 (5 bases). What was sequenced was naive CD4+ T cells sorted from blood. This sample's subset: naive CD4+ T cells, CD4+CD45RA+CD25-. In DNA, the CDR3 is TGTGCCAGCAGCTCAGGAGGCTCTGGGGCCAACGTCCTGACTTTC. It translates to CASSSGGSGANVLTF.